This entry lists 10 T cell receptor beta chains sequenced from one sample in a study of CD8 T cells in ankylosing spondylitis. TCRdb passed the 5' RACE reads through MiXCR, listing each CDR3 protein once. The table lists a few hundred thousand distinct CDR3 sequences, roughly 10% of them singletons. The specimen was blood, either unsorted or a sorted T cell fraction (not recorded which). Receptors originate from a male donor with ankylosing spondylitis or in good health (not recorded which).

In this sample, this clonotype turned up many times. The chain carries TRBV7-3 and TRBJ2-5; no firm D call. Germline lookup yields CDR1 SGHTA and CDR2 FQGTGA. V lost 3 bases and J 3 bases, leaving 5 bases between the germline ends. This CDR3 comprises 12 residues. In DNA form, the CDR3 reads TGTGCCAGCAGCTTCTCTGAAGAGACCCAGTACTTC. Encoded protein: CASSFSEETQYF.

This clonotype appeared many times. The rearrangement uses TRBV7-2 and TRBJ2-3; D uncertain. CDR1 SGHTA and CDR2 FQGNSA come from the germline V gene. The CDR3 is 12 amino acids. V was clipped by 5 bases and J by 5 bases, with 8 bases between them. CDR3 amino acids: CASSATGDTQYF. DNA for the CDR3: TGTGCCAGCAGCGCGACCGGAGATACGCAGTATTTT.

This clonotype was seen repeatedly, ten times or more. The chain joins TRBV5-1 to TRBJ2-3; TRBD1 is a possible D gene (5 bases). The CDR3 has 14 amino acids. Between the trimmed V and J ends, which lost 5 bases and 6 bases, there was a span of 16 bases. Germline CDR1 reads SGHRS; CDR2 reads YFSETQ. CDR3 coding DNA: TGCGCCAGCAGAGGGGTCGGTATACTCGATACGCAGTATTTT. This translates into CASRGVGILDTQYF.

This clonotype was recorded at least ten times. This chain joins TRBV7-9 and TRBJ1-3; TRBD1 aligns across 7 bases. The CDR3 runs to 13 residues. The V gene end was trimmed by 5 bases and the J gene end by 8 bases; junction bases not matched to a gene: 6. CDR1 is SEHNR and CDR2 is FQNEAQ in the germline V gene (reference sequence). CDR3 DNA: TGTGCCAGCAGCGCCGTAAGGGGGCACACCATATATTTT. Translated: CASSAVRGHTIYF. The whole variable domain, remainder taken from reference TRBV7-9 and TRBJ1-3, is DTGVSQNPRHKITKRGQNVTFRCDPISEHNRLYWYRQTLGQGPEFLTYFQNEAQLEKSRLLSDRFSAERPKGSFSTLEIQRTEQGDSAMYLCASSAVRGHTIYFGEGSWLTVV.

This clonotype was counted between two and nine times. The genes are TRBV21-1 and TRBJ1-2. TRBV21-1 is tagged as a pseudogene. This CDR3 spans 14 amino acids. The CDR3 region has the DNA TGTGCCAGCAGCTTCTCTCTTACAGAGAATGGCTACACCTTC. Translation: CASSFSLTENGYTF.

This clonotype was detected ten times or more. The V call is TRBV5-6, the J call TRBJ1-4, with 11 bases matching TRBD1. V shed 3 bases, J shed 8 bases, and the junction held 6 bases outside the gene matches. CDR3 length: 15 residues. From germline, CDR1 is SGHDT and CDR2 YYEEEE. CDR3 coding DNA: TGTGCCAGCAGCTCCTCGGGACAGGGGGAAGAAAAACTGTTTTTT. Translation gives CASSSSGQGEEKLFF.

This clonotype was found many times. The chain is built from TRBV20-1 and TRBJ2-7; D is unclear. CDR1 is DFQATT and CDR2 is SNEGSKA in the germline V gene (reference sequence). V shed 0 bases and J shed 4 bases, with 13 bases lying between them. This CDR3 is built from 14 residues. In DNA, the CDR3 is TGCAGTGCTAGAGATTATAAGGGTTTGTACGAGCAGTACTTC. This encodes CSARDYKGLYEQYF.

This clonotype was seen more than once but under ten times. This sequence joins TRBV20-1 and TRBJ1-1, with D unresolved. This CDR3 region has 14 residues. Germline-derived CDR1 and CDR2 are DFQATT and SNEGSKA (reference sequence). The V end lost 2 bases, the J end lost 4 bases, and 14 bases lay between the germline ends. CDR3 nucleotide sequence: TGCAGTGCTAGACCCAATACAGCGGGCACTGAAGCTTTCTTT. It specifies CSARPNTAGTEAFF.

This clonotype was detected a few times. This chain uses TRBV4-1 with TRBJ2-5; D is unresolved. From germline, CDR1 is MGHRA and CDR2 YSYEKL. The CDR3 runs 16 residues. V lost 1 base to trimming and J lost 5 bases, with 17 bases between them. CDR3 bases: TGCGCCAGCAGCCAAGCCCACACGGGTTCCTTGGAGACCCAGTACTTC. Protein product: CASSQAHTGSLETQYF.

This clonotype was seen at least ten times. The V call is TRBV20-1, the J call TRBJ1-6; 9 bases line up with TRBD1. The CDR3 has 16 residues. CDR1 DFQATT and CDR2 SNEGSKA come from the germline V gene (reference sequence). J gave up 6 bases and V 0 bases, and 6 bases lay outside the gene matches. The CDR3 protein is CSARDLGQGPNSPLHF. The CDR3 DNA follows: TGCAGTGCTAGAGATTTGGGACAGGGACCTAATTCACCCCTCCACTTT.